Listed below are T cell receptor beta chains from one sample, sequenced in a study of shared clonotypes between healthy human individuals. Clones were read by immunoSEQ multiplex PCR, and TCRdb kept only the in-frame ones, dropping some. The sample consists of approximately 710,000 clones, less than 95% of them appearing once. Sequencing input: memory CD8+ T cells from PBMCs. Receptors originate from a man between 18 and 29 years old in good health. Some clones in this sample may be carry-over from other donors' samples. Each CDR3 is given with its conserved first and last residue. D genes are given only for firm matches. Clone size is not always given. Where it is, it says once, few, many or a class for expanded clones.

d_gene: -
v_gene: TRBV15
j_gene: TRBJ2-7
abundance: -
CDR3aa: CATSTSWSYEQYF
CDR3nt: TGTGCCACCAGCACCAGTTGGTCCTACGAGCAGTACTTC

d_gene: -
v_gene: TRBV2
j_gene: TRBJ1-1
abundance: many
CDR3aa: CASSEKGGDTEAFF
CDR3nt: TGTGCCAGCAGTGAAAAAGGGGGAGACACTGAAGCTTTCTTT

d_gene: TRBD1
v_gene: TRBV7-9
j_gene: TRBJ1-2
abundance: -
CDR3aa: CASSQSTGVDGYTF
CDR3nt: TGTGCCAGCAGCCAATCGACAGGGGTCGATGGCTACACCTTC

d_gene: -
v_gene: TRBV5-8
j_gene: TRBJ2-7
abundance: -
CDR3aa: CASSLNEQYF
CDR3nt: TGTGCCAGCAGCTTGAACGAGCAGTACTTC

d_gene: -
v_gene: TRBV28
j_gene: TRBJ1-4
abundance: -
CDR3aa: CASSLDGIDAEKLFF
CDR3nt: TGTGCCAGCAGTTTAGACGGTATAGACGCGGAAAAACTGTTTTTT

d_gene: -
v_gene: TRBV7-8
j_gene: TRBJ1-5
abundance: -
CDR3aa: CASSSPGFRNQPQHF
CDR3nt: TGTGCCAGCAGCAGTCCAGGGTTCCGCAATCAGCCCCAGCATTTT

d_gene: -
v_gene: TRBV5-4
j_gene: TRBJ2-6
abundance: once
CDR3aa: CASSLGSPRGGANVLTF
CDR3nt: TGTGCCAGCAGCTTGGGGAGTCCCAGAGGGGGGGCCAACGTCCTGACTTTC

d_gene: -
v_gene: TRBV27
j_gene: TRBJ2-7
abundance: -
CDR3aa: CASSPEGYEQYF
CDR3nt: TGTGCCAGCAGTCCGGAGGGATACGAGCAGTACTTC

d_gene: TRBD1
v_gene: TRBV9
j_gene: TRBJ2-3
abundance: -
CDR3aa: CASSDGQGGTDTQYF
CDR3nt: TGTGCCAGCAGCGACGGACAGGGGGGCACAGATACGCAGTATTTT

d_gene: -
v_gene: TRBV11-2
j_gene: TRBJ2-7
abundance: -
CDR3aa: CASSLAGKGYF
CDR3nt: TGTGCCAGCAGCTTAGCCGGGAAGGGGTACTTC

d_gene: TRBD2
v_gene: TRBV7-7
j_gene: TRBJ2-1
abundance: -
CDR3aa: CASSSRLAVYNEQFF
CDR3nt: TGTGCCAGCAGCTCGCGACTAGCGGTATACAATGAGCAGTTCTTC

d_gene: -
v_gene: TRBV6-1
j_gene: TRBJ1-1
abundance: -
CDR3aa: CASSERGMNTEAFF
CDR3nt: TGTGCCAGCAGTGAAAGGGGGATGAACACTGAAGCTTTCTTT

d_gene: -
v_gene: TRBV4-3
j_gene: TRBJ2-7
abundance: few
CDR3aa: CASSPGAGDYEQYF
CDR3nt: TGCGCCAGCAGCCCTGGGGCAGGAGACTACGAGCAGTACTTC

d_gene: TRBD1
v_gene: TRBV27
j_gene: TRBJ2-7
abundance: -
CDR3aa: CASSLRAGTGGIYEQYF
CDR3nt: TGTGCCAGCAGTTTAAGGGCCGGGACAGGGGGCATATACGAGCAGTACTTC

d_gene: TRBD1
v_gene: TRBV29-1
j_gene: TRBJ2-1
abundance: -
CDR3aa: CSVGGGVVGHEQFF
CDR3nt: TGCAGCGTTGGAGGGGGCGTTGTGGGCCATGAGCAGTTCTTC

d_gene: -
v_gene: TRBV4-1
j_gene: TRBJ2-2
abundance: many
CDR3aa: CASSRATNTGELFF
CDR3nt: TGCGCCAGCAGCCGGGCAACGAACACCGGGGAGCTGTTTTTT

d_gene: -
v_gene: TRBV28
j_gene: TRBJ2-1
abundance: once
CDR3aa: CASSLSNNEQFF
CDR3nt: TGTGCCAGCAGCTTAAGCAACAATGAGCAGTTCTTC

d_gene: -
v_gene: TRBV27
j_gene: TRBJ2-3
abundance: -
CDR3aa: CASSSDRGLIGTDTQYF
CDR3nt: TGTGCCAGCAGTAGCGACAGGGGACTAATAGGGACAGATACGCAGTATTTT

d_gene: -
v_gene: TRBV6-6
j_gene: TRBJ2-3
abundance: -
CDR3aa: CASSIRGVGTDTQYF
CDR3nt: TGTGCCAGCAGCATAAGGGGAGTAGGCACAGATACGCAGTATTTT

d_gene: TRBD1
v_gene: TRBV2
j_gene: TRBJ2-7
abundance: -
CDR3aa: CASSEIRGLYEQYF
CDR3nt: TGTGCCAGCAGTGAAATCAGGGGGCTCTACGAGCAGTACTTC

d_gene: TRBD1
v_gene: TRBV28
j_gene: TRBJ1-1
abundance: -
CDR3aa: CASSSRTGAGGAFF
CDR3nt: TGTGCCAGCAGCTCCCGGACAGGGGCCGGGGGAGCTTTCTTT

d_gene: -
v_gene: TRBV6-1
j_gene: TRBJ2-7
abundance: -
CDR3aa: CASSEFLIGYEQYF
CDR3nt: TGTGCCAGCAGTGAATTCCTTATCGGCTACGAGCAGTACTTC

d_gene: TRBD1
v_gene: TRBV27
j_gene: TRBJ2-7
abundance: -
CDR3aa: CASSTRQGHSREQYF
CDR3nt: TGTGCCAGCAGCACCCGACAGGGCCACTCACGGGAGCAGTACTTC

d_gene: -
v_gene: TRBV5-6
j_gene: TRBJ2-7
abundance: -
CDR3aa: CASSFGLLGNEQYF
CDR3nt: TGTGCCAGCAGCTTTGGGTTACTGGGGAACGAGCAGTACTTC

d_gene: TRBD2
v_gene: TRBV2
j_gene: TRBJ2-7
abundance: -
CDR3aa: CASRALSGSTNEQYF
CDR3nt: TGTGCCAGCAGAGCCTTGAGCGGGAGTACCAACGAGCAGTACTTC

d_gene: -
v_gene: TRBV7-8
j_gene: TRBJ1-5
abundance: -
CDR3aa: CASSLAGGYSNQPQHF
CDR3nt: TGTGCCAGCAGCTTAGCGGGAGGCTATAGCAATCAGCCCCAGCATTTT

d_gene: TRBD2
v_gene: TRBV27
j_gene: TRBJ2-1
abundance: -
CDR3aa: CASSLSRLAGGPFYNEQFF
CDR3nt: TGTGCCAGCAGTTTATCCCGACTAGCGGGAGGGCCATTCTACAATGAGCAGTTCTTC

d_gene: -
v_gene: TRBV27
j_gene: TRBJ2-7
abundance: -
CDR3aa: CASSGATYEQYF
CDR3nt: TGTGCCAGCAGTGGGGCTACCTACGAGCAGTACTTC

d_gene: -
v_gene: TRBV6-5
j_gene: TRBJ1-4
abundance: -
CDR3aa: CASSYSGQKHNEKLFF
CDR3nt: TGTGCCAGCAGTTACTCCGGACAGAAGCATAATGAAAAACTGTTTTTT

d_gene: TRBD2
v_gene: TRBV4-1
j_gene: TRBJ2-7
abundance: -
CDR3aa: CASSQGSLAVSYEQYF
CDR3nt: TGCGCCAGCAGCCAAGGTAGTCTAGCGGTCTCCTACGAGCAGTACTTC

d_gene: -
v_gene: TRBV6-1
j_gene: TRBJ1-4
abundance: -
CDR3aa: CASSEEDWVGEKLFF
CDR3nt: TGTGCCAGCAGTGAAGAGGACTGGGTAGGTGAAAAACTGTTTTTT

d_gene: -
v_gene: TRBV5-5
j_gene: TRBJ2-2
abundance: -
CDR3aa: CASSLFRLASQAGELFF
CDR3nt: TGTGCCAGCAGCTTGTTTAGGCTAGCTAGCCAGGCCGGGGAGCTGTTTTTT

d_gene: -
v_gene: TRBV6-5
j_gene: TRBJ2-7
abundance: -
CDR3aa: CASSFTSSATLEQYF
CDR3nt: TGTGCCAGCAGTTTTACAAGTAGCGCGACCCTGGAGCAGTACTTC

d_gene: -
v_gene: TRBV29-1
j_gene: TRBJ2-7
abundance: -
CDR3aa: CSVHGGSYEQYF
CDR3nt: TGCAGCGTTCACGGGGGTTCCTACGAGCAGTACTTC

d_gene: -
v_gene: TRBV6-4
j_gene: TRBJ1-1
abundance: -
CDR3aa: CASSNDARSTEAFF
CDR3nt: TGTGCCAGCAGTAACGACGCCAGGTCCACTGAAGCTTTCTTT

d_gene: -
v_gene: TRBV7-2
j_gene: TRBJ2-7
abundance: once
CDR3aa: CASSVKQGGLEQYF
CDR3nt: TGTGCCAGCAGCGTGAAACAGGGTGGCCTCGAGCAGTACTTC

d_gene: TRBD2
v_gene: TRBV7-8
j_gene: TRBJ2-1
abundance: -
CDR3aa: CASSASTSGRIEQFF
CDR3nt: TGTGCCAGCAGCGCCTCGACTAGCGGGAGAATTGAGCAGTTCTTC

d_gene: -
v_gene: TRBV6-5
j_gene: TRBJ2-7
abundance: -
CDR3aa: CASSYGRFSYEQYF
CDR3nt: TGTGCCAGCAGTTATGGACGGTTCTCCTACGAGCAGTACTTC

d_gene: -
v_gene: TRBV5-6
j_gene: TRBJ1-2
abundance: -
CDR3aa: CASSLFLRTVDGYTF
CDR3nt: TGTGCCAGCAGCTTGTTTCTGCGGACAGTCGATGGCTACACCTTC

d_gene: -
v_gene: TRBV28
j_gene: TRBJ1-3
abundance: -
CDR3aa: CASSYLNTGNTIYF
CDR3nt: TGTGCCAGCAGTTACCTCAACACTGGAAACACCATATATTTT

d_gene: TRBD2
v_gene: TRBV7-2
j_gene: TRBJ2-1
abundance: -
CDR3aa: CASSFFAGTSSYNEQFF
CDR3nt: TGTGCCAGCAGTTTTTTCGCCGGGACTAGCTCCTACAATGAGCAGTTCTTC

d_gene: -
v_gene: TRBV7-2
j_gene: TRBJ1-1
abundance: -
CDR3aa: CASSTDTLGSTEAFF
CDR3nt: TGTGCCAGCAGCACGGACACCCTAGGCTCCACTGAAGCTTTCTTT

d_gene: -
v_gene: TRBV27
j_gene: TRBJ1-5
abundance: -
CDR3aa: CASSSSPHSNQPQHF
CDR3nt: TGTGCCAGCAGCTCTTCGCCCCATAGCAATCAGCCCCAGCATTTT

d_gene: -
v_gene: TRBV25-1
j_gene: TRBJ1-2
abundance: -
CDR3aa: CASEAAAYGYTF
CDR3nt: TGTGCCAGCGAGGCAGCAGCCTATGGCTACACCTTC

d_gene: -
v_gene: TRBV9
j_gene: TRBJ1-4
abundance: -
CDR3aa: CASSPGGGQEKLFF
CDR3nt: TGTGCCAGCAGCCCCGGGGGGGGGCAGGAAAAACTGTTTTTT

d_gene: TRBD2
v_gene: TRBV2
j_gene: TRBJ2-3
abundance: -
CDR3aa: CASSEGLASSTDTQYF
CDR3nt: TGTGCCAGCAGTGAGGGACTAGCTTCCTCCACAGATACGCAGTATTTT

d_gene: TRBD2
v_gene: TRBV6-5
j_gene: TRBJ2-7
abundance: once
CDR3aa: CASSFQRETYEQYF
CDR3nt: TGTGCCAGCAGTTTCCAGCGGGAAACCTACGAGCAGTACTTC

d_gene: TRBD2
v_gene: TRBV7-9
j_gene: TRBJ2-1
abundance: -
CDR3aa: CASSPPPAGDDYNEQFF
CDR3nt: TGTGCCAGCAGCCCCCCCCCAGCGGGAGATGACTACAATGAGCAGTTCTTC

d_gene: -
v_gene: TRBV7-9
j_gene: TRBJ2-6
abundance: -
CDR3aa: CASSLDFSRGSGANVLTF
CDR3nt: TGTGCCAGCAGCTTAGACTTCTCTCGAGGCTCTGGGGCCAACGTCCTGACTTTC

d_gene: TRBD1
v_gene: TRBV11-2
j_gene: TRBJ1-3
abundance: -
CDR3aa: CASSDRGTSGNTIYF
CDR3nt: TGTGCCAGCAGCGACAGGGGGACCTCTGGAAACACCATATATTTT

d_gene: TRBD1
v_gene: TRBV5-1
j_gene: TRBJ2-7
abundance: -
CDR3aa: CASSPGQGKYEQYF
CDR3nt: TGCGCCAGCAGCCCAGGACAGGGAAAATACGAGCAGTACTTC

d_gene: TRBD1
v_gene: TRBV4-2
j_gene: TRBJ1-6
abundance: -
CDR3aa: CASSLGGTDYNSPLHF
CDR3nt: TGTGCCAGCAGCCTGGGGGGGACAGACTATAATTCACCCCTCCACTTT

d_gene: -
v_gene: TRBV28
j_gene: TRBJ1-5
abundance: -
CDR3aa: CASILDRESNQPQHF
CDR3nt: TGTGCCAGCATACTCGATAGGGAGAGCAATCAGCCCCAGCATTTT

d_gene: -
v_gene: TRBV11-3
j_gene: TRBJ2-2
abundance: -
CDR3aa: CASSLEVVGTGELFF
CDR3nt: TGTGCCAGCAGCTTAGAGGTAGTGGGAACCGGGGAGCTGTTTTTT

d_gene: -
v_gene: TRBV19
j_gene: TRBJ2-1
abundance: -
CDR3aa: CASSGGLNEQFF
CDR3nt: TGTGCCAGTAGTGGCGGGCTCAATGAGCAGTTCTTC

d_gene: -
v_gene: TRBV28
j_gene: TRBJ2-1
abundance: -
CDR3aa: CASQTGTRREQFF
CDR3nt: TGTGCCAGTCAAACTGGGACACGACGTGAGCAGTTCTTC